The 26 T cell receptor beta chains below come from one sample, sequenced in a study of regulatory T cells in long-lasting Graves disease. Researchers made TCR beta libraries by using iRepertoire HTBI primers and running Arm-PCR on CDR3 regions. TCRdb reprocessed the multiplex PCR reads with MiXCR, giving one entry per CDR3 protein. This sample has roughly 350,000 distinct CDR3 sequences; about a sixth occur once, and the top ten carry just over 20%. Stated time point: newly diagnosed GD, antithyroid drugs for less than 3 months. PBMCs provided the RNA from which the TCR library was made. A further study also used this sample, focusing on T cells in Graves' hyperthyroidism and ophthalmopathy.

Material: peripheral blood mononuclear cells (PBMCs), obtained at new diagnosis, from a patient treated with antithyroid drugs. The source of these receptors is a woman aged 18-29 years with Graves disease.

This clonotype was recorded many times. CDR3 nucleotide sequence: TGTGCCAGCAGTTACCTAAGCGGGTCTCCCTACGAGCAGTACTTC. This gives the protein CASSYLSGSPYEQYF. The chain recombines TRBV6-5 with TRBJ2-7; possibly TRBD2 for D (6 bases). CDR3 length equals 15 residues. The ends were cut back, 2 bases at V and 2 bases at J, with 13 bases in the middle. The germline gives CDR1 MNHEY, CDR2 SVGAGI.

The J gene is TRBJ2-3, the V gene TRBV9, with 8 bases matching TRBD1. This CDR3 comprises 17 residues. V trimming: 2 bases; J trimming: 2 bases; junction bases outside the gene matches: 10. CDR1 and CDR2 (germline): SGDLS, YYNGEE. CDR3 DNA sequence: TGTGCCAGCAGCGTCAGTCCCGGGACAGGATCCACAGATACGCAGTATTTT. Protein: CASSVSPGTGSTDTQYF.

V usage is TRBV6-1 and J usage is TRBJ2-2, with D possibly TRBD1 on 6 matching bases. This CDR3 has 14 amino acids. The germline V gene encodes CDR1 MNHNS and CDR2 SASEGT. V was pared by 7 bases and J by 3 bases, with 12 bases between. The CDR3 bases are TGTGCCAGCAACAACAGGGACGACACCGGGGAGCTGTTTTTT. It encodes CASNNRDDTGELFF.

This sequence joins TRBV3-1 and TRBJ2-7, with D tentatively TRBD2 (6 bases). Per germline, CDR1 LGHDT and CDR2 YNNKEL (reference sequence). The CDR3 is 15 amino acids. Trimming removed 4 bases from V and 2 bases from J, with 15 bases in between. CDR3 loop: CASSPGAGSPYEQYF. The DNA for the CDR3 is TGTGCCAGCAGCCCCGGAGCGGGCTCTCCCTACGAGCAGTACTTC.

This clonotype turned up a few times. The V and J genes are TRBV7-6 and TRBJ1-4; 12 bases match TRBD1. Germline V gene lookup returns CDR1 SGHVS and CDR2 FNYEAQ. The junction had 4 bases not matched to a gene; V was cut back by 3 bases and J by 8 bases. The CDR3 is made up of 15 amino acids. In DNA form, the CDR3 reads TGTGCCAGCAGCTTGGGACAGGGGGCAGGGGAAAAACTGTTTTTT. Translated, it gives CASSLGQGAGEKLFF.

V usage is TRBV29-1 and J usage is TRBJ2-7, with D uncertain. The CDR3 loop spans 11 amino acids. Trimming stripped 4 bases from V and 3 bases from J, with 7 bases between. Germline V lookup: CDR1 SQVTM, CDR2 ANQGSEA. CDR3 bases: TGCAGCGTTGGAAAGAGCTACGAGCAGTACTTC. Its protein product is CSVGKSYEQYF.

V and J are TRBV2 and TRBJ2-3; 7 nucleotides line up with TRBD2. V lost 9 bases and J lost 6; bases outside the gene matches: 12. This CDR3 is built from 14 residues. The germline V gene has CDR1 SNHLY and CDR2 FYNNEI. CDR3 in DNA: TGTGCCAGTGTCCAGGCGGGAGCGGGTGATACGCAGTATTTT. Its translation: CASVQAGAGDTQYF.

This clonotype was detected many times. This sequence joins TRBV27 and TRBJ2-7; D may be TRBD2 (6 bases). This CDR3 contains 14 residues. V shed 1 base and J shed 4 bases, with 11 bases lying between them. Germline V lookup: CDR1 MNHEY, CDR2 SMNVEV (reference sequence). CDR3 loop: CASSLYGSGYEQYF. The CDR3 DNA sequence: TGTGCCAGCAGTTTATACGGGAGTGGGTACGAGCAGTACTTC.

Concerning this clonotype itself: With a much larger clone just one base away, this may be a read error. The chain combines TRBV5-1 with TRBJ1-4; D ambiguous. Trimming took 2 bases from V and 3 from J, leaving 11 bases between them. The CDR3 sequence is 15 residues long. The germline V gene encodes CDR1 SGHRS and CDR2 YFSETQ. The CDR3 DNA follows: TGCGCCAGCAGCTTACTTCGGGGATCTAATGAAAAACTGTTTTTT. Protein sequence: CASSLLRGSNEKLFF.

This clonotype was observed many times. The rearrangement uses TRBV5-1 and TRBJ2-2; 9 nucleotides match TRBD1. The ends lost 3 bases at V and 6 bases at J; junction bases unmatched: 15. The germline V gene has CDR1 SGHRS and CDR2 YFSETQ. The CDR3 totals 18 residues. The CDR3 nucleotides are TGCGCCAGCAGCTCGATCCCGCCGGGACAGGGACTCCCCGGGGAGCTGTTTTTT. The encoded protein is CASSSIPPGQGLPGELFF.

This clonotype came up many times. The CDR3 DNA reads as TGTGCCAGCAGCTTGGGGGATGCAGATACGCAGTATTTT. Encoded protein: CASSLGDADTQYF. The chain uses TRBV11-2 and TRBJ2-3, with D tentatively TRBD1 or TRBD2 (5 bases each). V lost 3 bases and J lost 4, with 8 bases in between. CDR3 length: 13 amino acids. CDR1 SGHAT and CDR2 FQNNGV come from the germline V gene. The whole variable domain, filled in from reference TRBV11-2 and TRBJ2-3, reads EAGVAQSPRYKIIEKRQSVAFWCNPISGHATLYWYQQILGQGPKLLIQFQNNGVVDDSQLPKDRFSAERLKGVDSTLKIQPAKLEDSAVYLCASSLGDADTQYFGPGTRLTVL.

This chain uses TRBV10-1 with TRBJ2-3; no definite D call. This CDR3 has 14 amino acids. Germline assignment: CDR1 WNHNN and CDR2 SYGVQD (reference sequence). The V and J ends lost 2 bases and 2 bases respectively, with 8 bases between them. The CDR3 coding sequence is TGCGCCAGCAGTGAGGTTTTAGACACAGATACGCAGTATTTT. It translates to CASSEVLDTDTQYF.

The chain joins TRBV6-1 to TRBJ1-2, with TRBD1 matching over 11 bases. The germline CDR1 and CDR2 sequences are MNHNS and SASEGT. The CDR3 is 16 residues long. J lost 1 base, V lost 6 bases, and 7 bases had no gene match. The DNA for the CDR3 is TGTGCCAGCAGACTTCGGACAGGGGGCTATAACTATGGCTACACCTTC. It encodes CASRLRTGGYNYGYTF.

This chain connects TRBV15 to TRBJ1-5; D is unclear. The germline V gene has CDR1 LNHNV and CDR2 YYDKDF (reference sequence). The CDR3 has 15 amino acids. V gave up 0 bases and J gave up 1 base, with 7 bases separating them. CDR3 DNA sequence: TGTGCCACCAGCAGAGACCCTTTCAGCAATCAGCCCCAGCATTTT. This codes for CATSRDPFSNQPQHF.

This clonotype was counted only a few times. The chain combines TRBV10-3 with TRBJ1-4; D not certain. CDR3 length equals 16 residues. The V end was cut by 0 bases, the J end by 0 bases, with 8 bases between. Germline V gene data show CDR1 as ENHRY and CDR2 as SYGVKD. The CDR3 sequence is CAISESFTPTNEKLFF. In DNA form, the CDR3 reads TGTGCCATCAGTGAGTCCTTCACCCCAACTAATGAAAAACTGTTTTTT.

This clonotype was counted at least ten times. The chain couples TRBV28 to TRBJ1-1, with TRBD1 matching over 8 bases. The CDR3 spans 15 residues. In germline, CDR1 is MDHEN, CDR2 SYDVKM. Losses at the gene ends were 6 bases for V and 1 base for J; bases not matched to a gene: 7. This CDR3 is CASRSTGGGNTEAFF. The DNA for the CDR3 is TGTGCCAGCAGGTCCACAGGGGGAGGGAACACTGAAGCTTTCTTT.

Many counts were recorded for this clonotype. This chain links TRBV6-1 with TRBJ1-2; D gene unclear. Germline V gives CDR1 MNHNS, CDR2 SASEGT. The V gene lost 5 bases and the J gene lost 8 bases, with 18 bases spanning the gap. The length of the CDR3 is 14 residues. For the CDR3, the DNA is TGTGCCAGCAGTCGCACGGAGAATCTGGGGGGCTACACCTTC. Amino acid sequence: CASSRTENLGGYTF.

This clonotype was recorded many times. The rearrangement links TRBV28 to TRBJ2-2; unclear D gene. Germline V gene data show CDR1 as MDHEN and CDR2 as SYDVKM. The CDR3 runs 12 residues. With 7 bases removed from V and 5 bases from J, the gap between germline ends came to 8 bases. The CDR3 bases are TGTGCCAGCATAGGGCCAACCGGGGAGCTGTTTTTT. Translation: CASIGPTGELFF.

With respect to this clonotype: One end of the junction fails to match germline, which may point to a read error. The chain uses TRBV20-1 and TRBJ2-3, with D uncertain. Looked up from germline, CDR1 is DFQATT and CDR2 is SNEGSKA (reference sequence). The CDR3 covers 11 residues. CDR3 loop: CSATGLDTQCF. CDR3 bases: TGCAGTGCTACCGGGCTAGATACGCAGTGTTTT.

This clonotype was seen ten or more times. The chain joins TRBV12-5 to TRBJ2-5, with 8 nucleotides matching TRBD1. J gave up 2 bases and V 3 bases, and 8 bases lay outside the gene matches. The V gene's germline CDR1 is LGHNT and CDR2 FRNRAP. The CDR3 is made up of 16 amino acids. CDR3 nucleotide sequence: TGTGCTAGTGGTTTCCACCCCAGGGGGCTTCAAGAGACCCAGTACTTC. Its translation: CASGFHPRGLQETQYF.

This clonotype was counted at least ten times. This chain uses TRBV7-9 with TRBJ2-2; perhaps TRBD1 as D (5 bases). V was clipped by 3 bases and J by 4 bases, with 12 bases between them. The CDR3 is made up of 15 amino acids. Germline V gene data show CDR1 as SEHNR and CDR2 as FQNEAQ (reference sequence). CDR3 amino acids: CASSFRGIRTGELFF. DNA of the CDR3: TGTGCCAGCAGCTTTAGGGGAATTCGCACCGGGGAGCTGTTTTTT.

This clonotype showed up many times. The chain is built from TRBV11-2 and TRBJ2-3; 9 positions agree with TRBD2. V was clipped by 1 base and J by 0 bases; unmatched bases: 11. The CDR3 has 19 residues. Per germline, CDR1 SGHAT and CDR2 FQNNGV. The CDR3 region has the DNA TGTGCCAGCAGCTTAGTATTTAGGGCTAGCGGGGCTAGCACAGATACGCAGTATTTT. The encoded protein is CASSLVFRASGASTDTQYF. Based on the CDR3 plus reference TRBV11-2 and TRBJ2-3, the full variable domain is EAGVAQSPRYKIIEKRQSVAFWCNPISGHATLYWYQQILGQGPKLLIQFQNNGVVDDSQLPKDRFSAERLKGVDSTLKIQPAKLEDSAVYLCASSLVFRASGASTDTQYFGPGTRLTVL.

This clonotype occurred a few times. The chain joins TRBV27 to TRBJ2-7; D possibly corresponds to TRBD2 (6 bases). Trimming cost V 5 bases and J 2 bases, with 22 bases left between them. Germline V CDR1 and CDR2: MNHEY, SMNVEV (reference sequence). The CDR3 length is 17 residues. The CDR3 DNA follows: TGTGCCAGCAGTCACCCAGTAAGGACGGGAGCGCCCTACGAGCAGTACTTC. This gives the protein CASSHPVRTGAPYEQYF.

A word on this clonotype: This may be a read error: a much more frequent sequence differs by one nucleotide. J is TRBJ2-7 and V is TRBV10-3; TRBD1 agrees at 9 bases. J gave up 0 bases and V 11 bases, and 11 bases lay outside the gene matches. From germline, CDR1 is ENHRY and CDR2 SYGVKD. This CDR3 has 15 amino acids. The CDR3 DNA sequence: TGTGCCGGCAGTGAAGGACAGGGGAACTCCTACGAGCAGTACTTC. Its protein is CAGSEGQGNSYEQYF.

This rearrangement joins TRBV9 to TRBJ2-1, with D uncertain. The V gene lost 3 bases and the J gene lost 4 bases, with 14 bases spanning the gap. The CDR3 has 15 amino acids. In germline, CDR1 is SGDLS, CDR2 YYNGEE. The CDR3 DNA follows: TGTGCCAGCAGCGGCTCCGCTCGTGGATACAATGAGCAGTTCTTC. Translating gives CASSGSARGYNEQFF.

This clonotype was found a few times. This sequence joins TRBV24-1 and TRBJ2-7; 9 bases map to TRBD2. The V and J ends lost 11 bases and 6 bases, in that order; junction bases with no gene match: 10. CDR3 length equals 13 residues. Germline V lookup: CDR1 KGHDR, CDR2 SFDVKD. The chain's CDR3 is CAIDVAGELEQYF. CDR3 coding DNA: TGTGCCATCGACGTAGCGGGAGAGCTCGAGCAGTACTTC.